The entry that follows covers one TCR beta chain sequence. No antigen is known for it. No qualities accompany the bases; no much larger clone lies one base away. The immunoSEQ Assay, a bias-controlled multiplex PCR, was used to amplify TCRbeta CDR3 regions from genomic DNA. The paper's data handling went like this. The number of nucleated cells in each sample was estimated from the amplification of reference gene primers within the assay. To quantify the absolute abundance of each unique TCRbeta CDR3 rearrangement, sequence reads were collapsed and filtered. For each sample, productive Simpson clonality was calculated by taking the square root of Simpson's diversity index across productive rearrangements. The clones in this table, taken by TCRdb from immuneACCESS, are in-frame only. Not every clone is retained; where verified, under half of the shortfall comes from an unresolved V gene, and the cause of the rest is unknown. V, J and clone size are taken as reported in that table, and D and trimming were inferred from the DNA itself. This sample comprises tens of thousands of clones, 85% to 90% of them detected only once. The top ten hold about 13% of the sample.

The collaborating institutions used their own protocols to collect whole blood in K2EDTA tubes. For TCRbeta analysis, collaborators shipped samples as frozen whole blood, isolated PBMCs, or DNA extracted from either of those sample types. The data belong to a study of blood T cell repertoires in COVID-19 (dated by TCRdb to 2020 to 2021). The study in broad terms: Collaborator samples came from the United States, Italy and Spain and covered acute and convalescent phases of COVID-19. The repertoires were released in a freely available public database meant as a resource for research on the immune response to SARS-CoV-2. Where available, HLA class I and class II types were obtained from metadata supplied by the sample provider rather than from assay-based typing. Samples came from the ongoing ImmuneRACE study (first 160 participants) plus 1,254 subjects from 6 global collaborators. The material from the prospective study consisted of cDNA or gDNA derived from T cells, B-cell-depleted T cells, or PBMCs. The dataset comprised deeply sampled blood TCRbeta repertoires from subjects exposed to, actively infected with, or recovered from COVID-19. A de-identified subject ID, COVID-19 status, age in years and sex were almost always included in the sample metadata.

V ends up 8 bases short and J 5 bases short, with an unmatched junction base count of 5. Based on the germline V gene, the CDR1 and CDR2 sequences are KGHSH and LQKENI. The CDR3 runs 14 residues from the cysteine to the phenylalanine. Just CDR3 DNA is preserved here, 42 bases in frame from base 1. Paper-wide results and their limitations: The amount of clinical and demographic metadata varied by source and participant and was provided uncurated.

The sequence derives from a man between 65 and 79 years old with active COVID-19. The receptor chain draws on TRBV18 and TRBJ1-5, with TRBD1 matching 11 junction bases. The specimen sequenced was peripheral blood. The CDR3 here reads CASQPGQGDQPQHF. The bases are TGTGCCAGCCAACCGGGACAGGGGGATCAGCCCCAGCATTTT.